Presented here are 2 T cell receptor beta chains from one specimen sequenced in a study of blood T cell repertoires in COVID-19. Generated by immunoSEQ multiplex PCR, the TCRdb table keeps only in-frame clones and is missing some. This sample has 250,000 to 300,000 clones; roughly nine tenths occur once, and the top ten carry 11%. Specimen: peripheral blood. The receptors shown here come from a woman aged 25 to 45 with COVID-19, enrolled during active disease.

The chain couples TRBV4-1 to TRBJ1-3, with D possibly TRBD1 on 6 matching bases. V was trimmed by 1 base and J by 3 bases, leaving 10 bases between them. Germline V gene data show CDR1 as MGHRA and CDR2 as YSYEKL. The CDR3 has 15 amino acids. DNA for the CDR3: TGCGCCAGCAGCCAAGCAGAAGGGGGTGGAAACACCATATATTTT. Amino acids: CASSQAEGGGNTIYF.

The chain uses TRBV10-2 and TRBJ1-4, with TRBD1 identical over 9 bases. V was clipped by 6 bases and J by 8 bases; unmatched bases: 7. CDR1 is WSHSY and CDR2 is SAAADI in the germline V gene. This CDR3 has 14 residues. The CDR3 nucleotides are TGCGCCAGCAGGGTGGGACAGGGACGGGAAAAACTGTTTTTT. This codes for CASRVGQGREKLFF.